The clone carrying this T cell receptor (beta chain) came up a few times. This entry is derived from a study of T-cell reconstitution after alpha-beta-depleted transplantation in children. The TCRbeta library was prepared with unique molecular identifiers. In TCRdb, the PCR reads were re-called with MiXCR into one record per CDR3 protein. Here the sample spans about 500,000 distinct CDR3 sequences, approximately 29% being singletons. The material sequenced was PBMCs from the stem cell graft donor, taken from the stem cell graft. The TCR originated in a human donor who donated a stem cell graft to a child with aplastic anemia.

The CDR3 sequence is CASSFSGSRTDTQYF. The CDR3 DNA reads as TGTGCCAGCAGCTTTAGCGGGAGTCGCACAGATACGCAGTATTTT. V is TRBV9 and J is TRBJ2-3, with 9 bases that match TRBD2. The germline V gene encodes CDR1 SGDLS and CDR2 YYNGEE. This CDR3 contains 15 residues. The trim removed 4 bases at V and 1 base at J, leaving 4 bases unmatched.